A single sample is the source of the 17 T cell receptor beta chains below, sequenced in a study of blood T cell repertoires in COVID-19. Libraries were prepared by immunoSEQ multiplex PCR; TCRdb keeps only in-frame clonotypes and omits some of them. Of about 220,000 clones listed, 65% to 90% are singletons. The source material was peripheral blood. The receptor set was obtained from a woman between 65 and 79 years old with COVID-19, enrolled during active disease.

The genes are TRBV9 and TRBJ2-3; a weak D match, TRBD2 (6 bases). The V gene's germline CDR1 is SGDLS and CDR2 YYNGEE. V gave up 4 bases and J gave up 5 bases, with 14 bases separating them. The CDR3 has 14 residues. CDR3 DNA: TGTGCCAGCAGCATACAGCCGGAGGGAGATACGCAGTATTTT. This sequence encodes CASSIQPEGDTQYF.

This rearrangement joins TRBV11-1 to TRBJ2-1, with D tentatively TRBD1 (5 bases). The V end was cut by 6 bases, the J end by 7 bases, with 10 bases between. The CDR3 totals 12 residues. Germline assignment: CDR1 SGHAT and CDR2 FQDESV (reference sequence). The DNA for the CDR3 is TGTGCCAGCAGGACACAGGTGAATGAGCAGTTCTTC. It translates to CASRTQVNEQFF.

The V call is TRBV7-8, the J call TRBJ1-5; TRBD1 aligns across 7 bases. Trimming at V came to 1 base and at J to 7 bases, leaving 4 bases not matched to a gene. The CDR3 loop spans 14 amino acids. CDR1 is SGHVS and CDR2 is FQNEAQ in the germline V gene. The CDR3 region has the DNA TGTGCCAGCAGCTTAGATACAGGGGAACAGCCCCAGCATTTT. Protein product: CASSLDTGEQPQHF.

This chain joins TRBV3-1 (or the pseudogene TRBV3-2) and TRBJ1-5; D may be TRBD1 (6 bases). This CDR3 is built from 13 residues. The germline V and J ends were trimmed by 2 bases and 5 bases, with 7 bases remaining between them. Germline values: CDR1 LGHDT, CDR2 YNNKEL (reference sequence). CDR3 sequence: CASSQTGYQPQHF. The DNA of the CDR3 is TGTGCCAGCAGCCAAACAGGGTATCAGCCCCAGCATTTT.

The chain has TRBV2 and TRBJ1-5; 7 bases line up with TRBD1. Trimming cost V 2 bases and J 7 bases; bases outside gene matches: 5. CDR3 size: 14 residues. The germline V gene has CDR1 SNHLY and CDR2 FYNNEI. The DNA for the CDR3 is TGTGCCAGCAGTGAAATACGACAGGGACAGCCCCAGCATTTT. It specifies CASSEIRQGQPQHF.

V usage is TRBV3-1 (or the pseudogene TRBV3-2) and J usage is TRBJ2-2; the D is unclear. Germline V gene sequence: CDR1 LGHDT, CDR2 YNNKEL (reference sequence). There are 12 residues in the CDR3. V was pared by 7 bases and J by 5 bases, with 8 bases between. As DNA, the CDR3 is TGTGCCAGCAACCCACAGACCGGGGAGCTGTTTTTT. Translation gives CASNPQTGELFF.

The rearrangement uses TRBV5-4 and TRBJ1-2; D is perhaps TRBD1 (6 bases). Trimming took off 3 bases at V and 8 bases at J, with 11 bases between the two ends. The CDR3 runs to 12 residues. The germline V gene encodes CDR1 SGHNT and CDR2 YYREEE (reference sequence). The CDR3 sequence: CASSSGVLGYTF. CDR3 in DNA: TGTGCCAGCAGCTCAGGGGTCTTGGGCTACACCTTC.

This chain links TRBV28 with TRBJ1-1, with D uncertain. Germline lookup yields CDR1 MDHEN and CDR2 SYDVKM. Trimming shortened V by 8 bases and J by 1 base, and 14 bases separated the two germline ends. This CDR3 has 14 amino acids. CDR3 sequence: CASSRVFTNTEAFF. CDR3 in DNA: TGTGCCAGCTCGCGGGTATTTACGAACACTGAAGCTTTCTTT.

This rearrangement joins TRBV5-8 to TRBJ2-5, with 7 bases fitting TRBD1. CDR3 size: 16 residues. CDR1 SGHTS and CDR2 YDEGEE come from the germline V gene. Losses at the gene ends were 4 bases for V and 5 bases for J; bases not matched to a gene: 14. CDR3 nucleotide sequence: TGTGCCAGCAGCACTCCCCCAGGCAGGGGGATCGAGACCCAGTACTTC. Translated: CASSTPPGRGIETQYF.

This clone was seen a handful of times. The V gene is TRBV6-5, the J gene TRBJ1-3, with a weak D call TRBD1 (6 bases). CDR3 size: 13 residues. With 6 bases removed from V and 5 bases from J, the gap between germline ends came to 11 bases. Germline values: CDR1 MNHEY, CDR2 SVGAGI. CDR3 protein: CASRSTGRNTIYF. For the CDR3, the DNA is TGTGCCAGCAGATCGACAGGTAGAAACACCATATATTTT.

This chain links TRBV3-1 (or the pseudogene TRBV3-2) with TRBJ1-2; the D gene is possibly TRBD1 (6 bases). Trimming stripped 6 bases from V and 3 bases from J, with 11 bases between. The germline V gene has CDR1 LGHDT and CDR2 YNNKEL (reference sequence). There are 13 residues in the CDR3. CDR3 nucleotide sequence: TGTGCCAGCAGTCAGGGGTTGGACTATGGCTACACCTTC. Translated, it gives CASSQGLDYGYTF.

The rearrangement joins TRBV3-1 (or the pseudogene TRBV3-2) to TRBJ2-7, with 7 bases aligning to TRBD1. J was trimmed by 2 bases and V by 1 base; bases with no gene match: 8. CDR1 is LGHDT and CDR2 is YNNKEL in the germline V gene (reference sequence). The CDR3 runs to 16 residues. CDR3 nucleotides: TGTGCCAGCAGCCAAGTCGCAGGGGGACCGCCCTACGAGCAGTACTTC. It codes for CASSQVAGGPPYEQYF.

The CDR3 is CAYKDREYQPQHF. In DNA form, the CDR3 reads TGTGCCTACAAAGACAGGGAATATCAGCCCCAGCATTTT. This rearrangement joins TRBV30 to TRBJ1-5; 7 bases fit TRBD1. Per germline, CDR1 GTSNPN and CDR2 SVGIG (reference sequence). The CDR3 consists of 13 residues. Trimming removed 7 bases from V and 5 bases from J; junction bases left unmatched: 8.

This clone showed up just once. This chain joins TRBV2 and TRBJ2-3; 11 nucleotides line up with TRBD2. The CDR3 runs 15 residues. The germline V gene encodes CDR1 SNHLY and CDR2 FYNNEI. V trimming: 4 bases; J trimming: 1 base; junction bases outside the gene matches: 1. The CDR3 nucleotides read TGTGCCAGCAGTGTACTAGCGGGGGGCACAGATACGCAGTATTTT. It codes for CASSVLAGGTDTQYF.

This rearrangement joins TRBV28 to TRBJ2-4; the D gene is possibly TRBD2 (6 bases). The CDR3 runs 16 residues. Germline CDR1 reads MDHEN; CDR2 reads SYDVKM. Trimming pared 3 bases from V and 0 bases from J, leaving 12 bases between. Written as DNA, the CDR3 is TGTGCCAGCAGTTTCGCTAGCGCGATAGCCAAAAACATTCAGTACTTC. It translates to CASSFASAIAKNIQYF.

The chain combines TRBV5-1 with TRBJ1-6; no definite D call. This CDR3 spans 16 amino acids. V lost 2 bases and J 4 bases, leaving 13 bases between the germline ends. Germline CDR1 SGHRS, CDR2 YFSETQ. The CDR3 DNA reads TGCGCCAGCAGCTTTCGACAACCATATTATAATTCACCCCTCCACTTT. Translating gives CASSFRQPYYNSPLHF.

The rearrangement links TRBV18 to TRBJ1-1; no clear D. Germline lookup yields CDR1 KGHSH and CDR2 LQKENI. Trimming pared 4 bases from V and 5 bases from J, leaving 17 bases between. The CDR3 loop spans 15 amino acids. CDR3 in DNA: TGTGCCAGCTCACTCGCCGGATCGACGGGAACTGAAGCTTTCTTT. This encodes CASSLAGSTGTEAFF.